The source of this T cell receptor (beta chain) is a study of blood T cell repertoires in COVID-19. The germline CDR1 and CDR2 sequences are SGDLS and YYNGEE. V was clipped by 0 bases and J by 10 bases, with 14 bases between them. CDR3 length: 14 residues. TCRdb's table, derived via immunoSEQ multiplex PCR, lists solely in-frame clones and lacks some. The sample yields about 260,000 clones, 65% to 90% seen once. The sequence was obtained from a man younger than 40 with active or convalescent COVID-19. The sequencing input was peripheral blood. This chain connects TRBV9 to TRBJ2-1; a weak D match, TRBD1 (6 bases). For the CDR3, the DNA is TGTGCCAGCAGCGTAGACCCAGGGGCAGAGGAGCAGTTCTTC. As protein: CASSVDPGAEEQFF.